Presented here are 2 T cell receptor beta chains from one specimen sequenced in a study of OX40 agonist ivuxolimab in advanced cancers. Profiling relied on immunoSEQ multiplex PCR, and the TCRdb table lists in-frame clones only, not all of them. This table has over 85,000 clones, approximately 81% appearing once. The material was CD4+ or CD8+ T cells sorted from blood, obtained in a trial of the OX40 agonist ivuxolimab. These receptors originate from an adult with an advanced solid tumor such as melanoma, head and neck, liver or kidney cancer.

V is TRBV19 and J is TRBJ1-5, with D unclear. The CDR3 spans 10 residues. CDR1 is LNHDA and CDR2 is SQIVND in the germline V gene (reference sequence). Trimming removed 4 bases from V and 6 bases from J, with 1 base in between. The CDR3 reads CASSSQPQHF. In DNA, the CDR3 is TGTGCCAGTAGTAGTCAGCCCCAGCATTTT.

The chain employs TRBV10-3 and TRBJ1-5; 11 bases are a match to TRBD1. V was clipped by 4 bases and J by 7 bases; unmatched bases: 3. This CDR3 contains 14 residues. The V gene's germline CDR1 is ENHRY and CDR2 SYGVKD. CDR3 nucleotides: TGTGCCATCAGTGGGGGACAGGGGGGGCAGCCCCAGCATTTT. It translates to CAISGGQGGQPQHF.